This TCR beta chain was captured in a study of neoadjuvant anti-PD-1 for oral cavity cancer. Most PBMC samples had approximately 500 ng input DNA in six replicates. The protocol was immunoSEQ multiplex PCR, while the TCRdb copy is restricted to in-frame clones and leaves out a portion. The sample consists of about 72,000 clones, around four fifths of them appearing once. The source was PBMCs, collected before nivolumab (anti-PD-1) treatment. The sequence came from a person aged 35-79 years with oral cavity squamous cell carcinoma.

CDR3 coding DNA: TGTGCCAGCAGCCCACCGGGACTCCAATACGAGCAGTACTTC. It translates to CASSPPGLQYEQYF. The chain carries TRBV7-9 and TRBJ2-7; TRBD2 might be the D (6 bases). The germline V and J ends were trimmed by 5 bases and 4 bases, with 15 bases remaining between them. There are 14 residues in the CDR3. Germline V gives CDR1 SEHNR, CDR2 FQNEAQ (reference sequence).